This TCR beta chain is drawn from a study of blood T cells in healthy people across ages. Study-wide background: Capturing about one barcoded beta molecule per two T cells was achieved by template switching. Points from the study as a whole: TCR beta diversity per million T cells fell roughly linearly with age.

Details on this clonotype: Its target is unknown.

The germline V gene has CDR1 SEHNR and CDR2 FQNEAQ (reference sequence). Germline trimming cut 5 bases from V and 13 bases from J; bases unmatched to any gene: 15. The CDR3 contains 15 residues. Each donor gave 9 to 10 milliliters of peripheral blood. The second PCR ran about 7 to 12 cycles with a sample-barcoded 5' primer and J-beta primers. TCRdb independently ran MiXCR on the 5' RACE reads; one entry per CDR3 protein. The sample contains around 1,100,000 distinct CDR3 sequences, about two fifths of which appear only once. The chain carries TRBV7-9 and TRBJ2-4; 9 nucleotides line up with TRBD2. Sequencing used blood. The sequence came from a man younger than 35 in good health. For the CDR3, the DNA is TGTGCCAGCAGCCAGCGACTAGCGGAGAACTACGGGCAGTACTTC. It is translated as CASSQRLAENYGQYF.